This paragraph covers one TCR beta chain sequence. The sample originates from a study of CD8 T cells in Susac syndrome. Reverse transcription used about 0.45 to 1 ug RNA and random hexamers. TCRdb reprocessed the immunoSEQ multiplex PCR reads via MiXCR and lists one record per CDR3 protein. Of about 70,000 distinct CDR3 sequences listed, roughly 95% were seen once; the top ten hold around 0.11%. CDR1 and CDR2 from the germline V gene are SGHTA and FQGNSA. The CDR3 sequence is 14 residues long. V shed 5 bases and J shed 1 base, with 11 bases lying between them. The sequence was collected from a human donor with multiple sclerosis. Source material: CD4+ T cells from PBMCs. The chain is built from TRBV7-2 and TRBJ1-1, with TRBD1 as a possible D gene (5 bases). This CDR3 is CASSRRGPNTEAFF. In DNA form, the CDR3 reads TGTGCCAGCAGCCGAAGGGGCCCGAACACTGAAGCTTTCTTT.